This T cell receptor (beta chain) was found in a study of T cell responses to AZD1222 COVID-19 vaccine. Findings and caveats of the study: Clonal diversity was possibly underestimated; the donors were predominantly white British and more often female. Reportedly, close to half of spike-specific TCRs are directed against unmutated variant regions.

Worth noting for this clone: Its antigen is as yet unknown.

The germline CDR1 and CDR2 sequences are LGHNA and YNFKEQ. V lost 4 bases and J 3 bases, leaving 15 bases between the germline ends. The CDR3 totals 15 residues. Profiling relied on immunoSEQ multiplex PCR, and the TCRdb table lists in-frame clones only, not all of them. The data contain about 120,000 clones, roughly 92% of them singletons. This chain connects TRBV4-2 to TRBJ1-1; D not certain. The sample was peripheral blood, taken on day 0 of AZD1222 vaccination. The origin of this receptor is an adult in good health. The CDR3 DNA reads TGTGCCAGCAGCCCATATGTGGGCGGCTACACTGAAGCTTTCTTT. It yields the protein CASSPYVGGYTEAFF.